This T cell receptor (beta chain) appears in the sequencing data of a study of cytomegalovirus exposure and HLA in healthy donors. V shed 4 bases and J 2 bases; nucleotides not matched to a gene: 6. This CDR3 spans 15 amino acids. CDR1 SGHKS and CDR2 YYEKEE come from the germline V gene (reference sequence). The PCR had 60 Vbeta and 13 Jbeta primers. Some clones are missing from TCRdb's copy, which holds only in-frame ones; the method was immunoSEQ multiplex PCR. The sample contains approximately 150,000 clones, 60% to 80% of which appear only once. Sequenced input: PBMCs. This TCR came from a man younger than 35 in good health and CMV-seropositive. The chain is built from TRBV5-5 and TRBJ1-3; 7 bases are a match to TRBD1. The CDR3 spells CASSNTGVTGNTIYF. CDR3 sequence (DNA): TGTGCCAGCAGCAACACAGGGGTAACTGGAAACACCATATATTTT.